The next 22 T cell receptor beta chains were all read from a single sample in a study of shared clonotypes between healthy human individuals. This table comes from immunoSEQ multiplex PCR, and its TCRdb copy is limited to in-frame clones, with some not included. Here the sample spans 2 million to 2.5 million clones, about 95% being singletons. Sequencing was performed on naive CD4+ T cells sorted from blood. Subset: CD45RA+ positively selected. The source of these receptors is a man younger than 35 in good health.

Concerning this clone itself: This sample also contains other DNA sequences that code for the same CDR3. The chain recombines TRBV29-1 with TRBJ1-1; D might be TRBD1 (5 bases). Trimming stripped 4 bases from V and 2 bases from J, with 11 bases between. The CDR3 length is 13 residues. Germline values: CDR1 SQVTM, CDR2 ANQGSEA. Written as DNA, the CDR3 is TGCAGCGTTGGGGACCGGGCTAACACTGAAGCTTTCTTT. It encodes CSVGDRANTEAFF.

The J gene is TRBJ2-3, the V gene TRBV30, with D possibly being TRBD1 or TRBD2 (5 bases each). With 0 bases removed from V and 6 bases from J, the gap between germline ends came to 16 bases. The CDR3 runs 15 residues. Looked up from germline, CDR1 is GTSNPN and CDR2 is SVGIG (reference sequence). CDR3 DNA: TGTGCCTGGAGTGTTGGGGGTTTTCGTTGGGATACGCAGTATTTT. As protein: CAWSVGGFRWDTQYF.

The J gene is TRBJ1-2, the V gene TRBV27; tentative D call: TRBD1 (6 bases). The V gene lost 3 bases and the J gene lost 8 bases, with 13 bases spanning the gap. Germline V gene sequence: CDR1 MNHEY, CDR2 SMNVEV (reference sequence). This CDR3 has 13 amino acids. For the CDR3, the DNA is TGTGCCAGCAGTTTTATGGGGGCGGAGGGCTACACCTTC. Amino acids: CASSFMGAEGYTF.

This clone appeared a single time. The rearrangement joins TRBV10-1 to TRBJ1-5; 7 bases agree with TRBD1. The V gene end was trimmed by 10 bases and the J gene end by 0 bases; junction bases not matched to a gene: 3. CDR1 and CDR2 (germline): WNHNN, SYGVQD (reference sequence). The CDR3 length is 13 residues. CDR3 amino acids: CAIRQGSNQPQHF. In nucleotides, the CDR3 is TGCGCCATTAGACAGGGTAGCAATCAGCCCCAGCATTTT.

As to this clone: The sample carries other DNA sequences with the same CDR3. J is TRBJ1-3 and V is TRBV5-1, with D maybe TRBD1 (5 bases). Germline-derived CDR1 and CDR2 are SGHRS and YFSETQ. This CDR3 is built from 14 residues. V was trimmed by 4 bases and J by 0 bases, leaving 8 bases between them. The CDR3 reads CASSEGSSGNTIYF. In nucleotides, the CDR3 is TGCGCCAGCAGCGAGGGGAGCTCTGGAAACACCATATATTTT. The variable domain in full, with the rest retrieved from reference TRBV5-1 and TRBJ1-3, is KAGVTQTPRYLIKTRGQQVTLSCSPISGHRSVSWYQQTPGQGLQFLFEYFSETQRNKGNFPGRFSGRQFSNSRSEMNVSTLELGDSALYLCASSEGSSGNTIYFGEGSWLTVV.

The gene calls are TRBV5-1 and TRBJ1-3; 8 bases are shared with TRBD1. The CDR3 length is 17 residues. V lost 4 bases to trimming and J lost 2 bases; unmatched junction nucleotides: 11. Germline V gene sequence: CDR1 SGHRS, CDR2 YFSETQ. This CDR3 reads CASSLISQGGTGNTIYF. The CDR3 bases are TGCGCCAGCAGCCTGATCTCACAGGGGGGGACTGGAAACACCATATATTTT.

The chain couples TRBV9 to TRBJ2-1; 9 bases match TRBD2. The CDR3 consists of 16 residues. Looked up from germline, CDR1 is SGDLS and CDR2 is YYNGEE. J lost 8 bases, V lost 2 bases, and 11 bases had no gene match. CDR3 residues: CASSVLAGVMAHEQFF. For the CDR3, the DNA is TGTGCCAGCAGCGTGTTAGCGGGAGTAATGGCACATGAGCAGTTCTTC.

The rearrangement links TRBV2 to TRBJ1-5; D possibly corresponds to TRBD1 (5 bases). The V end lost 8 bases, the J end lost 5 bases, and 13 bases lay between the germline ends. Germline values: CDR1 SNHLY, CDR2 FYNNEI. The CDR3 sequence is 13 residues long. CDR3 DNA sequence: TGTGCCAGCCTGGGGGTGAGGGATCAGCCCCAGCATTTT. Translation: CASLGVRDQPQHF.

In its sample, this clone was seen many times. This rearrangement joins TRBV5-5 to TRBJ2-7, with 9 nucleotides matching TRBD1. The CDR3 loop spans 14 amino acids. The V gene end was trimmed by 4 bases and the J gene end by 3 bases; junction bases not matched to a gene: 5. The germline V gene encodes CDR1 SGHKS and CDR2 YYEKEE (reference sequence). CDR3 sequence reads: CASSPGTGYYEQYF. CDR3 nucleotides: TGTGCCAGCAGCCCCGGGACAGGGTACTACGAGCAGTACTTC.

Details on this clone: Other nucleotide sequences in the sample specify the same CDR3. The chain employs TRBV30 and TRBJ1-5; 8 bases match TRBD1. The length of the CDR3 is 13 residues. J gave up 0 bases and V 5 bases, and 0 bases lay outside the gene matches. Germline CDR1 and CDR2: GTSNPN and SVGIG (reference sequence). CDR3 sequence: CAWGQGSNQPQHF. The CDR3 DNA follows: TGTGCCTGGGGACAGGGTAGCAATCAGCCCCAGCATTTT.

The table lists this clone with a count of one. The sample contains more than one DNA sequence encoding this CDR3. This chain's CDR3 is CASSPGGSEAFF. The CDR3 nucleotides are TGTGCCAGCTCACCAGGTGGGTCTGAAGCTTTCTTT. This chain connects TRBV18 to TRBJ1-1, with no clear D. V was trimmed by 2 bases and J by 6 bases, leaving 7 bases between them. The germline V gene has CDR1 KGHSH and CDR2 LQKENI. This CDR3 has 12 residues. The whole variable domain, remainder taken from reference TRBV18 and TRBJ1-1, is NAGVMQNPRHLVRRRGQEARLRCSPMKGHSHVYWYRQLPEEGLKFMVYLQKENIIDESGMPKERFSAEFPKEGPSILRIQQVVRGDSAAYFCASSPGGSEAFFGQGTRLTVV.

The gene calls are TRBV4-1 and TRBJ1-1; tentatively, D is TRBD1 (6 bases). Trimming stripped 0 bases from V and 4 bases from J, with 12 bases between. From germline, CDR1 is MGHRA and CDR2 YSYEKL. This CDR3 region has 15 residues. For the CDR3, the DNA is TGCGCCAGCAGCCAAGATACGGCAGGGGTCACTGAAGCTTTCTTT. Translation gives CASSQDTAGVTEAFF.

The CDR3 nucleotides are TGTGCCAGCAACAGGGGGATGGCAGATACGCAGTATTTT. It specifies CASNRGMADTQYF. The chain couples TRBV2 to TRBJ2-3; 8 bases match TRBD1. Germline CDR1 and CDR2: SNHLY and FYNNEI. This CDR3 has 13 residues. V was pared by 7 bases and J by 4 bases, with 4 bases of the junction left unmatched.

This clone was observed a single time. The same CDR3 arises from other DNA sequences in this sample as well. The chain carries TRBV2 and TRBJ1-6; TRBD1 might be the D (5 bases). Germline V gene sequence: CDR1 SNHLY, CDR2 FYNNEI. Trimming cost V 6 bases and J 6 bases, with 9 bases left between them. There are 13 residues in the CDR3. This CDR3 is CASSGQGNSPLHF. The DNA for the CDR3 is TGTGCCAGCAGCGGTCAGGGTAATTCACCCCTCCACTTT.

The CDR3: CSVRQGNGYTF. The DNA for the CDR3 is TGCAGCGTTCGACAGGGGAATGGCTACACCTTC. V is TRBV29-1 and J is TRBJ1-2; TRBD1 matches at 8 bases. V gave up 5 bases and J gave up 6 bases; unmatched junction bases: 2. CDR3 length equals 11 residues. CDR1 and CDR2 from the germline V gene are SQVTM and ANQGSEA.

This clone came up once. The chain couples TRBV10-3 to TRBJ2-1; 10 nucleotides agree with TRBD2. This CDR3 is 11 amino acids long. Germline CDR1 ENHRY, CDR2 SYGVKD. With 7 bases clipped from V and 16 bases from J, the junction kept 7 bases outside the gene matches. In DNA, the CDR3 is TGTGCCATCACAAGCGGGGGGGCCTTTTTCTTC. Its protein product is CAITSGGAFFF.

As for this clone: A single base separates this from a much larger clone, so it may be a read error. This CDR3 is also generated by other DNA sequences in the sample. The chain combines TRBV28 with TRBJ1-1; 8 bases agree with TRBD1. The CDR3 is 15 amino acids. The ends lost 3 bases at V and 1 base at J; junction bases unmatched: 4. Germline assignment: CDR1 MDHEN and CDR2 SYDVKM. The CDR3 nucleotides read TGTGCCAGCAGTTTCCCCGGACAGGGGAACACTGAAGCTTTCTTT. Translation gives CASSFPGQGNTEAFF.

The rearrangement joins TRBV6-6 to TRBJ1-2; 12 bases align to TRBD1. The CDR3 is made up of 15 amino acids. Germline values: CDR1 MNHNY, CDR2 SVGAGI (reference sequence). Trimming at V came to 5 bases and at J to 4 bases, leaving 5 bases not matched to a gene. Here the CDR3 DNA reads TGTGCCAGCAGTCCAGGGACAGGGGGCGGCTATGGCTACACCTTC. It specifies CASSPGTGGGYGYTF.

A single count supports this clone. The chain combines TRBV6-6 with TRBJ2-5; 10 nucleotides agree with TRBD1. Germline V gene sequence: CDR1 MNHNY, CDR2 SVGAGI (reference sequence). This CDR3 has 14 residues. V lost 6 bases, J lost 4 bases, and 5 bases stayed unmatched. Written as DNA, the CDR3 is TGTGCCAGCAGACCGACAGGGGGCCTAGAGACCCAGTACTTC. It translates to CASRPTGGLETQYF.

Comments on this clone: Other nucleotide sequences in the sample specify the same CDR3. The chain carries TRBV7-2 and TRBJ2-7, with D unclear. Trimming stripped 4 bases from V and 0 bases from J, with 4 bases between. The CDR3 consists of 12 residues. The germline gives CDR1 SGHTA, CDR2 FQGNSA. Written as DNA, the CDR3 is TGTGCCAGCAGCTCCAACTCCTACGAGCAGTACTTC. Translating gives CASSSNSYEQYF.

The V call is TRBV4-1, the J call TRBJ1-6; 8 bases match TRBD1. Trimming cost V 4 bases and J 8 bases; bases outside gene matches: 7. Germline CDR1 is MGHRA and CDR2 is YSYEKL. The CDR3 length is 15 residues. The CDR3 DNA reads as TGCGCCAGCAGCCGCTCAGGGGGCTCAGATTCACCCCTCCACTTT. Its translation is CASSRSGGSDSPLHF.

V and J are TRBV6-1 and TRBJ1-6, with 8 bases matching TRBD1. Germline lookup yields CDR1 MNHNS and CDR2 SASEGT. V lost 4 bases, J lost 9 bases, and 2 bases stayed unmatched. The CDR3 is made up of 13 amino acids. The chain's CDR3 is CASSGDRGSPLHF. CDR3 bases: TGTGCCAGCAGTGGAGACAGGGGTTCACCCCTCCACTTT.